Sequencing of this T cell receptor (beta chain) was carried out in a study of T cells in Graves' hyperthyroidism and ophthalmopathy. Ten or more counts support this clonotype. TCR beta CDR3 sequences were amplified from RNA transcripts. First-round RT-PCR with HTBI primers amplified the TCR CDR3 region. From the multiplex PCR reads, TCRdb called clonotypes with MiXCR, one entry per CDR3 protein. The sample yields about 600,000 distinct CDR3 sequences, approximately 15% seen once. The CDR3 extends over 12 amino acids. V lost 4 bases, J lost 6 bases, and 10 bases lay in between. Germline-derived CDR1 and CDR2 are LGHDT and YNNKEL (reference sequence).

This chain links TRBV3-1 with TRBJ2-7; D unclear. The sequenced material came from blood. This clonotype was sampled from a middle-aged woman with Graves' ophthalmopathy. CDR3 nucleotides: TGTGCCAGCAGCCCGACTGGCGGCGAGCAGTACTTC. This translates into CASSPTGGEQYF.